This T cell receptor beta chain was recorded in a study of blood T cell repertoires in COVID-19. Whole-study context: Sites across the United States, Italy and Spain contributed samples from acute and convalescent COVID-19. Sources were T cells, B-cell-depleted T cells, or PBMCs; the material itself was cDNA or gDNA.

Authors' processing steps: Using reference gene primer amplification, nucleated cell counts were estimated. Here immunoSEQ multiplex PCR was the method, and the copy in TCRdb shows in-frame clones only, minus some. The DNA was the basis for D and trimming; V, J and clone size are from that table. The sample yields 250,000 or so clones, roughly four fifths seen once. Sequenced sample: peripheral blood. The sequence came from a man younger than 45 who had recovered from COVID-19.

The CDR3, as DNA: TGTGCCAGCACCGAAGGGCTAGCGGGGGACCCCACCGGGGAGCTGTTTTTT. It specifies CASTEGLAGDPTGELFF. V is TRBV2 and J is TRBJ2-2; 10 nucleotides match TRBD2. Germline CDR1 reads SNHLY; CDR2 reads FYNNEI. V lost 7 bases and J lost 4; bases outside the gene matches: 12. CDR3 length equals 17 residues.